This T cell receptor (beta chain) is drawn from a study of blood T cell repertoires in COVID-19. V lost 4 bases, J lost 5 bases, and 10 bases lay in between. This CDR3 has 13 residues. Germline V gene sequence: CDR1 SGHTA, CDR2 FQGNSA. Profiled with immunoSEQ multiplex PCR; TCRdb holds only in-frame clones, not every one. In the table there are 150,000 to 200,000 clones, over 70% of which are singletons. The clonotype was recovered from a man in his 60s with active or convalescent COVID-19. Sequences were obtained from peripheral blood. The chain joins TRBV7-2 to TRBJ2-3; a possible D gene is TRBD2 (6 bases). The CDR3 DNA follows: TGTGCCAGCAGCTCCCAGGAGGGAGATACGCAGTATTTT. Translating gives CASSSQEGDTQYF.